This TCR beta chain came from a study of beta chain features in type 1 diabetes. Sequencing targeted expressed TCRB transcripts, as all isolated RNA had been reverse transcribed. Samples of naive, central memory and regulatory T cells yielded a mean of about 3.6 million reads. The table came from immunoSEQ multiplex PCR; TCRdb's copy has only in-frame clones and leaves some out. The sample shows 900,000 or so clones, 15% to 20% of them seen only once. This CDR3 is built from 13 residues. Germline V CDR1 and CDR2: SGHVS, FQNEAQ. Trimming shortened V by 7 bases and J by 3 bases, and 10 bases separated the two germline ends. Regarding this clone: Its target is unknown.

Study-level points and caveats: A cDNA-based sequencing approach could over-represent cells with high TCR expression. Naive, central memory and Treg TCRB repertoires seemed to resemble each other more closely in patients than they did in healthy donors.

This chain joins TRBV7-8 and TRBJ2-1; tentatively, D is TRBD2 (5 bases). The TCR sequence derives from a woman between 18 and 29 years old in good health. The sample comprised naive CD4+ T cells from blood. The CDR3 nucleotides are TGTGCCAGCACCGGGAAGAACTACAATGAGCAGTTCTTC. Translating it yields CASTGKNYNEQFF.